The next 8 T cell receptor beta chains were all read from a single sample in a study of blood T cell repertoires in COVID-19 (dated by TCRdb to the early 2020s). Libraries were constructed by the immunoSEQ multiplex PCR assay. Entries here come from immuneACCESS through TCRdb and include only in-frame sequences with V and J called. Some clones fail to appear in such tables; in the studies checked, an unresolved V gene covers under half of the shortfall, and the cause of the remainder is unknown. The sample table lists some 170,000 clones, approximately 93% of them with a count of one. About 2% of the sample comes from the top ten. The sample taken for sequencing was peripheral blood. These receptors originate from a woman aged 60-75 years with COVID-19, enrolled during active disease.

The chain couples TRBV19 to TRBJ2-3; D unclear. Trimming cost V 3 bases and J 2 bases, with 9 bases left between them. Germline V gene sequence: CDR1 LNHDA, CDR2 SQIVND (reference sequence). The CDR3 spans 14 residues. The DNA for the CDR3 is TGTGCCAGTAGTATTGCTAGATCCACAGATACGCAGTATTTT. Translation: CASSIARSTDTQYF.

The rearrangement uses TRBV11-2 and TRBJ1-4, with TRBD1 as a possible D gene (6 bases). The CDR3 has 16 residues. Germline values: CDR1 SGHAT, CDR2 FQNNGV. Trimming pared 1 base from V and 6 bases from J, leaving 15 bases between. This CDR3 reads CASSLGGAGEYEKLFF. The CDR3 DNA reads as TGTGCCAGCAGCTTAGGAGGTGCAGGGGAGTATGAAAAACTGTTTTTT.

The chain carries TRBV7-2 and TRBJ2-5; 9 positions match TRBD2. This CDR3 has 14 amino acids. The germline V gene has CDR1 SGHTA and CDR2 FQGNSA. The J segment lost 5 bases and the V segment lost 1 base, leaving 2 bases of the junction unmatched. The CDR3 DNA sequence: TGTGCCAGCAGCTTAGGGCGGGGGGGTGAGACCCAGTACTTC. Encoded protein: CASSLGRGGETQYF.

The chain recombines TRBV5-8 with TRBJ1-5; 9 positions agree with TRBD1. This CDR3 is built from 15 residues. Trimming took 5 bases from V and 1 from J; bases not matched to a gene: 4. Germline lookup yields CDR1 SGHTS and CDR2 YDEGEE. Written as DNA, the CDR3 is TGTGCCAGCAGGTGGACAGGGGACAGCAATCAGCCCCAGCATTTT. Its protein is CASRWTGDSNQPQHF.

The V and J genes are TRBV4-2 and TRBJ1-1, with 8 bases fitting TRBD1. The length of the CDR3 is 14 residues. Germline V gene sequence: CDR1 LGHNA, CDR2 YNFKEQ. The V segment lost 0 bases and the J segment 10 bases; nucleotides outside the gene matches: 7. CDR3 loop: CASSQDQDRDIAFF. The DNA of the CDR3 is TGTGCCAGCAGCCAAGATCAGGACAGGGATATAGCTTTCTTT.

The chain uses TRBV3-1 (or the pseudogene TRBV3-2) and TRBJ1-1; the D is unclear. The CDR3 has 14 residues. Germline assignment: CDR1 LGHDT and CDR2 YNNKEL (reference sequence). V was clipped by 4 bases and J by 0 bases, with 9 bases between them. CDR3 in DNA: TGTGCCAGCAGCCTAGGACTAGTGAACACTGAAGCTTTCTTT. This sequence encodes CASSLGLVNTEAFF.

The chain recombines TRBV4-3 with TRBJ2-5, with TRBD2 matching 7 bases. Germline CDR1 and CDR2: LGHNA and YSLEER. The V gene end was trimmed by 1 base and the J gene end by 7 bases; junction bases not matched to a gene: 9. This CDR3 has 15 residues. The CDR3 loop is CASSQGGLAVGTQYF. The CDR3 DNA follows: TGCGCCAGCAGCCAAGGGGGTCTAGCGGTCGGGACCCAGTACTTC.

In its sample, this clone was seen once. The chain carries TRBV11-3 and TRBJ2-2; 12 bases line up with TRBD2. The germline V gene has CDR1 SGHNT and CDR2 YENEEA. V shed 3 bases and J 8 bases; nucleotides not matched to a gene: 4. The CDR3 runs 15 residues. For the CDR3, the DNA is TGTGCCAGCAGCTTCCGACTAGCGGGGGAGGGGGAGCTGTTTTTT. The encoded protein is CASSFRLAGEGELFF.